This T cell receptor (beta chain) was sequenced in a study of T cells in Graves' hyperthyroidism and ophthalmopathy. RNA transcripts were the template for amplifying TCR beta CDR3 regions. The primer set for the first-round RT-PCR of the TCR CDR3 was HTBI. MiXCR, applied by TCRdb to the multiplex PCR reads, yields one record per CDR3 protein. This table has a few hundred thousand distinct CDR3 sequences, approximately 14% appearing once. Stable disease denoted Graves' hyperthyroidism without ophthalmopathy progression within 18 months. Disease duration under 2 months; hyperthyroidism patients were aged 18 to 65. Clinical symptoms, serum thyroxine, TRAb, thyroid ultrasound and orbital computed tomography established diagnosis. The TCR was taken from a woman between 18 and 29 years old with Graves' hyperthyroidism. Sequenced: blood.

The CDR3: CASSPEGRGSYNEQFF. The CDR3 DNA follows: TGTGCCAGCAGCCCTGAGGGGAGGGGCTCCTACAATGAGCAGTTCTTC. The genes are TRBV7-9 and TRBJ2-1, with 7 bases lining up with TRBD2. Trimming cost V 5 bases and J 0 bases; bases outside gene matches: 7. In germline, CDR1 is SEHNR, CDR2 FQNEAQ (reference sequence). There are 16 residues in the CDR3.